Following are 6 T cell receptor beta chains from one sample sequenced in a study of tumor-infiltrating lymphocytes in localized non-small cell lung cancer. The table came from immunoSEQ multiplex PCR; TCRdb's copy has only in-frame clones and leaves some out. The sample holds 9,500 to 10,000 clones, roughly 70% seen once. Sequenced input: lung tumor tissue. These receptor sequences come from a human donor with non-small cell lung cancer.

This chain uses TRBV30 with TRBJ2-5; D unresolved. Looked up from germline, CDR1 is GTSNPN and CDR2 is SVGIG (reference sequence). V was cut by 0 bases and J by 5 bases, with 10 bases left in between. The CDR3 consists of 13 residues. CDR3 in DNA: TGTGCCTGGAGTGTGGTAGTGGGGGAGACCCAGTACTTC. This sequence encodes CAWSVVVGETQYF.

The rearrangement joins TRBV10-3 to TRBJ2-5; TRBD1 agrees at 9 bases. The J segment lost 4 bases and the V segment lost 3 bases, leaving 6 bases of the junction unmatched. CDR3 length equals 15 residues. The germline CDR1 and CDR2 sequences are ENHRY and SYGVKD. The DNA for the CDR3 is TGTGCCATCAGTGACCCGGGACAGGGAAGAGAGACCCAGTACTTC. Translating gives CAISDPGQGRETQYF.

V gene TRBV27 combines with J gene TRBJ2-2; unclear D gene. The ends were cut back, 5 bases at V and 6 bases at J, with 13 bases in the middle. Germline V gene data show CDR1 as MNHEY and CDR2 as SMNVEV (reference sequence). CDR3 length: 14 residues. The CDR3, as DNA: TGTGCCAGCAGTCCCCGACCCCGCGCCGGGGAGCTGTTTTTT. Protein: CASSPRPRAGELFF.

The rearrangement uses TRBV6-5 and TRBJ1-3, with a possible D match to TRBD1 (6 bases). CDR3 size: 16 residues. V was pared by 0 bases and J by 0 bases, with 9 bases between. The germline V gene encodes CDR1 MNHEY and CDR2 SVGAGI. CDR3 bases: TGTGCCAGCAGTTACTCAGGGACAATCTCTGGAAACACCATATATTTT. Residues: CASSYSGTISGNTIYF.

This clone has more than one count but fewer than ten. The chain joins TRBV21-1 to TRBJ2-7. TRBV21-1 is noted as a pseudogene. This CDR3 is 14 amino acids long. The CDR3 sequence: CASSKVEGYHEQYF. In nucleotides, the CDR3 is TGTGCCAGCAGCAAAGTTGAAGGTTACCACGAGCAGTACTTC.

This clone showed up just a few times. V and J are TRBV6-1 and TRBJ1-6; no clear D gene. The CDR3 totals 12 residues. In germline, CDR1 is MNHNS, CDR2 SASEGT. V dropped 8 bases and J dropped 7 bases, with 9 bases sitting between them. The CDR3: CASGLDNSPLHF. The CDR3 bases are TGTGCCAGCGGCCTCGACAATTCACCCCTCCACTTT.